A single T cell receptor beta chain is shown here with its context. This specimen belongs to a study of blood T cell repertoires in COVID-19. Study background: Donors in the United States, Italy and Spain gave samples during acute or convalescent COVID-19. The analysed material was cDNA or gDNA that came from T cells, B-cell-depleted T cells, or PBMCs.

CDR1 is MRHNA and CDR2 is SNTAGT in the germline V gene. CDR3 length: 14 residues. Trimming cost V 6 bases and J 8 bases; bases outside gene matches: 8. Authors' methods: For nucleated cells, counts were estimated from reference gene primer amplification. Data came from immunoSEQ multiplex PCR; TCRdb stores just in-frame clones and leaves some out. V and J calls and clone size are copied from that table; D and trimming were computed from the DNA. The sample holds about 200,000 clones, around 80% seen once. This sequence was found in a human donor with acute or convalescent COVID-19. The donor label of this sample is uncertain. The chain combines TRBV6-4 with TRBJ1-4, with TRBD1 matching 8 bases. Sequencing input: peripheral blood. CDR3 nucleotides: TGTGCCAGCAGCCCCGGGACAGGAAAGGAAAAACTGTTTTTT. Translation gives CASSPGTGKEKLFF.